This T cell receptor (beta chain) emerged from a study of T cells in Graves' hyperthyroidism and ophthalmopathy (dated by TCRdb to the late 2010s). About the full investigation: Peripheral blood samples were taken at initial diagnosis, before any treatment was given. After blood sampling, hyperthyroidism patients were treated with methimazole at a starting dose of 30 mg daily, and ophthalmopathy patients were treated with high-dose intravenous methylprednisolone. TCR Vbeta CDR3 sequencing of some 140 peripheral blood samples (over 40 ophthalmopathy, under 80 hyperthyroidism and about 17 progressor patients) is reported in the paper. In addition, the study compared T-cell repertoires in thyroid tissue and in blood from roughly six Graves' hyperthyroidism patients. The 85 to 100 discovery patients were divided at random into training and test sets in a 7:3 ratio. Whether ophthalmopathy could be predicted prospectively was tested in an independent validation cohort made up of roughly 19 hyperthyroidism patients plus 17 patients who later progressed to ophthalmopathy. A discovery cohort of about a hundred patients, fewer than 50 with Graves' ophthalmopathy and 57 with stable Graves' hyperthyroidism, was used to find distinguishing TCR V-J signatures.

Summary of the overall study and its limitations: During validation, the model predicted progression to ophthalmopathy a median of about 6.3 months ahead of onset, with roughly 65% sensitivity and around 73% specificity. Most expanded thyroid clonotypes (frequency above 0.001) were also detected in blood, a finding suggesting that blood repertoires may reflect thyroid immune responses. No statistical method was used to fix the sample size in advance, and group allocation was not hidden from the investigators. In cross-validation, a model built on a 13 V-J signature told ophthalmopathy apart from stable hyperthyroidism with just under 90% sensitivity and around 81% specificity, and in testing the same model reached 80%/75%.

Amplification of TCR beta CDR3 regions was carried out from RNA transcripts. A first-round RT-PCR of the TCR CDR3 used the HTBI primer set with the Qiagen OneStep RT-PCR kit. Libraries were constructed in a second round of multiplex PCR, after which size selection and purification were carried out. The libraries were sequenced on an Illumina HiSeq2000 using paired-end 100 bp reads. In the original analysis: SOAPnuke was used to process the raw data, removing reads that contained adapters or uncalled bases, had a mean Phred below 15, or lacked an exact match to the constant primer or identifier. COPE v1.2.5 was used to merge high-quality paired reads, and clonotypes were defined as unique nucleotide sequences. Clonotypes were aligned to IMGT TRBV, TRBD and TRBJ reference segments using MiTCR v1.1. The analysis included only V-J combinations with a frequency above 0.0001, which together covered around 99% of the repertoires. The TCS score was defined as F50 (clonal expansion) divided by E x V (chaos), with BLOSUM62-based TCRdist calculated between CDR3 peptides within each V-J. Welch's t-statistics and random forest reduced fewer than 600 V-J features to 10 to 15, which were used in a naive Bayes classifier (R e1071). TCRdb cleaned the public reads at Q25 with fastp, built clones with MiXCR and kept in-frame beta chains. Each record represents a unique CDR3 protein, reported with the most common genes and DNA among its rows. These V and J calls are TCRdb output, not the study's own analysis. The sample table holds about 52,000 distinct CDR3 sequences, of which roughly 50% were seen once. The top ten constitute over 8% of the sample.

At the junction V is shortened by 1 base and J by 9 bases, with 16 bases in between. For CDR1 and CDR2, the germline V gene lists SGHTA and FQGNSA. The CDR3 runs 16 amino acids, cysteine and phenylalanine included. Only CDR3 DNA remains: 48 bases, in frame from the first base. This clonotype occurred once. Which antigen it targets is not known. No base-level quality is on record; no much larger clone is a single base apart. Resting on one read, the evidence is weak. Moderately to severely active disease, a Clinical Activity Score of at least 3, a NOSPECS grade of at least 4, and a duration under 3 months were present in ophthalmopathy patients. Exclusion was applied to patients with uncontrolled infections, other autoimmune diseases, pregnancy or lactation. Clinical symptoms, serum thyroxine and TRAb, thyroid ultrasound, and orbital computed tomography formed the basis for the diagnoses. PBMCs were isolated from about 9.1 ml of fresh peripheral blood by Ficoll-Paque density gradient centrifugation. Total RNA was extracted using Trizol reagent, and RNA quality was assessed on an Agilent 2100 Bioanalyzer.

The chain was built from TRBV7-2 and TRBJ1-6; too little of a D gene remains to name it. The sequencing input was blood. The TCR originated in a woman between 50 and 59 years old with Graves' ophthalmopathy. The CDR3 protein: CASSLGLAGGISPLHF. The DNA sequence reads TGTGCCAGCAGCTTAGGGCTAGCGGGAGGAATTTCACCCCTCCACTTT.